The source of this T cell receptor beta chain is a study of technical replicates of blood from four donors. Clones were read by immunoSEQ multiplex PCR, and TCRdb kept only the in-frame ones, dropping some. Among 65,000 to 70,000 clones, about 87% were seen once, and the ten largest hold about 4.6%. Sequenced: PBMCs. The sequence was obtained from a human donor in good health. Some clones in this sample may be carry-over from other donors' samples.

CDR3 in amino acids: CASSDRGWTEAFF. In nucleotides, the CDR3 is TGTGCCAGTAGCGACAGGGGTTGGACTGAAGCTTTCTTT. The chain combines TRBV19 with TRBJ1-1; 8 bases map to TRBD1. Unmatched junction bases numbered 5, after V lost 6 bases and J lost 5 bases. This CDR3 contains 13 residues. The germline CDR1 and CDR2 sequences are LNHDA and SQIVND (reference sequence).